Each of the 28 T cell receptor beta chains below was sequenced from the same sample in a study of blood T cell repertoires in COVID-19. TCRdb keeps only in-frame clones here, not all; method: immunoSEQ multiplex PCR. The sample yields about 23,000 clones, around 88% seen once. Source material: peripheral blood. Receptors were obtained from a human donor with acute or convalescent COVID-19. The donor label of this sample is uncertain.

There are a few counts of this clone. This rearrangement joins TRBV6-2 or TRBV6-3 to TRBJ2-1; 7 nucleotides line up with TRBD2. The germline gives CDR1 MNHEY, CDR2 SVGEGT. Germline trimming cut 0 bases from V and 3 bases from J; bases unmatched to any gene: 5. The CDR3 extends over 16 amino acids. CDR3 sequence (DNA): TGTGCCAGCAGTTACTCGGGGACTACCAACTACAATGAGCAGTTCTTC. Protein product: CASSYSGTTNYNEQFF.

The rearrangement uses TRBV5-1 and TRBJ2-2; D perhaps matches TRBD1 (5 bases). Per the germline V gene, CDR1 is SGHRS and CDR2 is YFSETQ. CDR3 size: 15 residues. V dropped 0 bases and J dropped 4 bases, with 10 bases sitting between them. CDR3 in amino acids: CASSLGQPSTGELFF. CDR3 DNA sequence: TGCGCCAGCAGCTTGGGACAGCCCTCCACCGGGGAGCTGTTTTTT.

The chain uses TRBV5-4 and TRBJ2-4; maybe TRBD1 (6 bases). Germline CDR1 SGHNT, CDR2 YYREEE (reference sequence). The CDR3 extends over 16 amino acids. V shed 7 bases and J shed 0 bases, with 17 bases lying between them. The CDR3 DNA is TGTGCCAGCTCAACGAAACAGGGATCAGCCAAAAACATTCAGTACTTC. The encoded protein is CASSTKQGSAKNIQYF.

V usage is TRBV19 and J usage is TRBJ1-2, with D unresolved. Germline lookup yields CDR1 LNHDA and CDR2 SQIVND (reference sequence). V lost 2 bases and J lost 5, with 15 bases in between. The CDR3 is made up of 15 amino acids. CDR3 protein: CASSITPQRLYGYTF. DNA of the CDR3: TGTGCCAGTAGTATAACCCCACAGCGGTTGTATGGCTACACCTTC.

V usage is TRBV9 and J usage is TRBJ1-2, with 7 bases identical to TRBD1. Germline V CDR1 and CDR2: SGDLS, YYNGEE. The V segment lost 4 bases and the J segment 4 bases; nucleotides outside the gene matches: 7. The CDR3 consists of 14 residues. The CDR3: CASSPRTGFYGYTF. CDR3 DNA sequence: TGTGCCAGCAGCCCTCGGACAGGATTCTATGGCTACACCTTC.

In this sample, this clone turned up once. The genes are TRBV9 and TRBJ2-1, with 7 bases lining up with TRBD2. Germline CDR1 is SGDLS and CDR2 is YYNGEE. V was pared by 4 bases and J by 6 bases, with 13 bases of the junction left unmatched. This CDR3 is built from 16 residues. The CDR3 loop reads CASSFRAGMSPNEQFF. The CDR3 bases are TGTGCCAGCAGCTTTCGAGCGGGGATGTCCCCCAATGAGCAGTTCTTC.

CDR3 in amino acids: CASSLERTGQSGANVLTF. The CDR3, as DNA: TGTGCCAGCAGCTTAGAAAGGACAGGGCAAAGTGGGGCCAACGTCCTGACTTTC. The rearrangement uses TRBV7-8 and TRBJ2-6; 8 bases agree with TRBD1. V trimming: 1 base; J trimming: 3 bases; junction bases outside the gene matches: 8. Germline loops: CDR1 SGHVS, CDR2 FQNEAQ. The CDR3 contains 18 residues.

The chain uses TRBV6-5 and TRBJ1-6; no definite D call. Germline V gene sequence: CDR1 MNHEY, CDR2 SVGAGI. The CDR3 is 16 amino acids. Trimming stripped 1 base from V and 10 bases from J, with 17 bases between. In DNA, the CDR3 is TGTGCCAGCAGTTACTTCGGGTCCCGATTTACGTCACCCCTCCACTTT. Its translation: CASSYFGSRFTSPLHF.

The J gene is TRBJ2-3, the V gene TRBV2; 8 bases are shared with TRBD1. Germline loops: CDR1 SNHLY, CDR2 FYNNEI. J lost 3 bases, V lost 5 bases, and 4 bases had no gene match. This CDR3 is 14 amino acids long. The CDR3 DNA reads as TGTGCCAGCAGTAAAGACAGGGGAACAGATACGCAGTATTTT. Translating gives CASSKDRGTDTQYF. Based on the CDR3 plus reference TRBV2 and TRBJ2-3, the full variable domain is EPEVTQTPSHQVTQMGQEVILRCVPISNHLYFYWYRQILGQKVEFLVSFYNNEISEKSEIFDDQFSVERPDGSNFTLKIRSTKLEDSAMYFCASSKDRGTDTQYFGPGTRLTVL.

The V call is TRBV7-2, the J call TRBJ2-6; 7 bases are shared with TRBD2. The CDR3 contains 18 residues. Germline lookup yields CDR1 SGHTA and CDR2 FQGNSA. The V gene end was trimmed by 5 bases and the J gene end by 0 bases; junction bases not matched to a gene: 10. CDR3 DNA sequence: TGTGCCAGCAGCCCCCAGGGACTAATAAACTCTGGGGCCAACGTCCTGACTTTC. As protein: CASSPQGLINSGANVLTF.

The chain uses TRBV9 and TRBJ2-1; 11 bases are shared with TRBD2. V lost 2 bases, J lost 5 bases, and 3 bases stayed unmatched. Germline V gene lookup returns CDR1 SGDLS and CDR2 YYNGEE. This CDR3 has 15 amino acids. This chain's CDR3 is CASSVTSGGHNEQFF. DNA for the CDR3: TGTGCCAGCAGCGTCACTAGCGGGGGTCACAATGAGCAGTTCTTC.

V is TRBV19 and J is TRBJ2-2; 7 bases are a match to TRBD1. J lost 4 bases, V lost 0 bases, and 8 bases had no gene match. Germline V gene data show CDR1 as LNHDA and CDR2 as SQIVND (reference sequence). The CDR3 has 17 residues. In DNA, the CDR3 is TGTGCCAGTAGTATAGAGCGAGGGGGCGATAGCACCGGGGAGCTGTTTTTT. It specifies CASSIERGGDSTGELFF. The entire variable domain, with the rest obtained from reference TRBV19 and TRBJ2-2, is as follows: DGGITQSPKYLFRKEGQNVTLSCEQNLNHDAMYWYRQDPGQGLRLIYYSQIVNDFQKGDIAEGYSVSREKKESFPLTVTSAQKNPTAFYLCASSIERGGDSTGELFFGEGSRLTVL.

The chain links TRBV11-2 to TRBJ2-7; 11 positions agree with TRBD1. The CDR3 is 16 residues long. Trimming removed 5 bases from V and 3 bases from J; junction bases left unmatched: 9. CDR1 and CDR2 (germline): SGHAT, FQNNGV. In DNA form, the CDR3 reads TGTGCCAGCAGCACCCGGACAGGGGGCGAGAACTACGAGCAGTACTTC. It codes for CASSTRTGGENYEQYF.

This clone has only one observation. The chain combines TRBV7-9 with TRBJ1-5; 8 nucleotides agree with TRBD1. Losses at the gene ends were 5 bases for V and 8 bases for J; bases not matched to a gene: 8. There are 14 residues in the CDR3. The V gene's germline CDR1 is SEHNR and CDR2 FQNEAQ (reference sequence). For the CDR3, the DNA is TGTGCCAGCAGCAGACAGGGGTCGGTGGAGCCCCAGCATTTT. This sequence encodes CASSRQGSVEPQHF.

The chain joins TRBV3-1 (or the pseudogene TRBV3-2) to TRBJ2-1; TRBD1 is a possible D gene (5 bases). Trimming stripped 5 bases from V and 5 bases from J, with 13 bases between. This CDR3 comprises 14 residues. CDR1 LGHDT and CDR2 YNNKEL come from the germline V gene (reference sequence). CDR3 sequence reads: CASSRGRANNEQFF. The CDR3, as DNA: TGTGCCAGCAGCAGGGGCCGGGCGAACAATGAGCAGTTCTTC.

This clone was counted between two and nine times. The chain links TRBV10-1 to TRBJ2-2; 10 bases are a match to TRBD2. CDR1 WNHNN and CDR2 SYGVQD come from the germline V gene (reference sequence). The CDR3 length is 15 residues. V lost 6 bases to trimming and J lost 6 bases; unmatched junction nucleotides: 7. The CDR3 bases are TGCGCCAGCAGCCCTAGCGGGAGCGTCTCCGGGGAGCTGTTTTTT. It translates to CASSPSGSVSGELFF.

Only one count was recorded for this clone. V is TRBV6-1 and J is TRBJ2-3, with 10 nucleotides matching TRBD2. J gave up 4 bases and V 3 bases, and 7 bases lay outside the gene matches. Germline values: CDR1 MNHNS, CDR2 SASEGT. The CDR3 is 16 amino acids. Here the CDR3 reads CASSEILAGIADTQYF. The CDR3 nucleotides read TGTGCCAGCAGTGAGATACTAGCGGGGATTGCAGATACGCAGTATTTT.

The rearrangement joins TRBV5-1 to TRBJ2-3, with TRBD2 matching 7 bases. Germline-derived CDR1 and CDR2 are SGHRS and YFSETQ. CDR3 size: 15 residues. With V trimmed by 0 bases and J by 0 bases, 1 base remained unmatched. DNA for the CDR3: TGCGCCAGCAGCTTGGAAGCGGGGAGCACAGATACGCAGTATTTT. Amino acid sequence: CASSLEAGSTDTQYF.

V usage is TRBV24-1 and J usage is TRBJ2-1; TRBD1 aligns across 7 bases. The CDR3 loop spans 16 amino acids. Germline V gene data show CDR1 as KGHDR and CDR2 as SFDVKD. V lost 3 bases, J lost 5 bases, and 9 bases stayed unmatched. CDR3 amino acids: CATSDAGTEIDNEQFF. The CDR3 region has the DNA TGTGCCACCAGTGATGCCGGGACAGAGATTGACAATGAGCAGTTCTTC.

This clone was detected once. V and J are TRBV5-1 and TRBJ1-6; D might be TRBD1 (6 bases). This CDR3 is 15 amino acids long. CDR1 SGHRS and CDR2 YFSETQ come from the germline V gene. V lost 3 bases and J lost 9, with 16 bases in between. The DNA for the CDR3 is TGCGCCAGCAGCTCTACGACAGGAAACGGTTCACCCCTCCACTTT. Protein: CASSSTTGNGSPLHF.

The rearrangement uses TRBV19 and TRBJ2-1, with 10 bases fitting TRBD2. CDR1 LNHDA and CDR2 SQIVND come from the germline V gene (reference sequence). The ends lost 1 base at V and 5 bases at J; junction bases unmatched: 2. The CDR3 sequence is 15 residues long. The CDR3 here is CASSIGGTSDNEQFF. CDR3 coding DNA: TGTGCCAGTAGTATAGGGGGGACTAGCGACAATGAGCAGTTCTTC.

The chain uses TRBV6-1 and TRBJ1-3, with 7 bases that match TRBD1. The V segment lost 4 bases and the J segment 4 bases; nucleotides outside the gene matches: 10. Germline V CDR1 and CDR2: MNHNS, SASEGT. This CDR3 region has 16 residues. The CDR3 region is CASSGMGGTAGNTIYF. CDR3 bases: TGTGCCAGCAGTGGAATGGGTGGGACAGCCGGAAACACCATATATTTT.

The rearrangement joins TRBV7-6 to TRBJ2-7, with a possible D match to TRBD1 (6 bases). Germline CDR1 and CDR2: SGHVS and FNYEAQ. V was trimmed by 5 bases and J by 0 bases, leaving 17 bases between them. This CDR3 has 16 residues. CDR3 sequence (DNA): TGTGCCAGCAGCCCAACCAGGGGAAGAAGCTCCTACGAGCAGTACTTC. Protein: CASSPTRGRSSYEQYF.

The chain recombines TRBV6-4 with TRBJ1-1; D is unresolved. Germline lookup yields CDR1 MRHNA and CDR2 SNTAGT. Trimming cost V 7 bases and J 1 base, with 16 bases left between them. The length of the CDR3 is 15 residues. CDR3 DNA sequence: TGTGCCAGCATCCCCCGCGGGTCCGGGAACACTGAAGCTTTCTTT. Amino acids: CASIPRGSGNTEAFF.

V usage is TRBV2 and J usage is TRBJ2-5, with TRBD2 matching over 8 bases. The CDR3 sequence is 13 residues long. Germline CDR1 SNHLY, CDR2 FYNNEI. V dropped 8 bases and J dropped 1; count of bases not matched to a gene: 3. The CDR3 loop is CASERGSQETQYF. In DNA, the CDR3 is TGTGCCAGCGAGCGGGGGTCCCAAGAGACCCAGTACTTC.

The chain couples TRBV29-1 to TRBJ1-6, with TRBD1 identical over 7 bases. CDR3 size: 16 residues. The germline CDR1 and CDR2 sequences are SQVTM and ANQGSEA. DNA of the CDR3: TGCAGTGTGGGACAGATACTTAGCTCCTATAATTCACCCCTCCACTTT. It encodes CSVGQILSSYNSPLHF.

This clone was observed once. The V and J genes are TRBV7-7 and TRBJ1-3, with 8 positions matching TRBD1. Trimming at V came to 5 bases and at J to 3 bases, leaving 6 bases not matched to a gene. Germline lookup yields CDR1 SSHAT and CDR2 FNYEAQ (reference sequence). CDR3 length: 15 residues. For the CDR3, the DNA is TGTGCCAGCAGCCGAGACAGGGGCATTGGAAACACCATATATTTT. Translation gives CASSRDRGIGNTIYF.

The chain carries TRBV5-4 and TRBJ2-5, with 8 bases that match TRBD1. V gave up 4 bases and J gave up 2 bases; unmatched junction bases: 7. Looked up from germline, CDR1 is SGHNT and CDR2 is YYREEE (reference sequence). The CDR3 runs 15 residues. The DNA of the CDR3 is TGTGCCAGCAGCCATCCGACAGGGGTACAAGAGACCCAGTACTTC. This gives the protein CASSHPTGVQETQYF.